Shown below are 15 T cell receptor beta chains from a single sample sequenced in a study of CD8+ T cells in alopecia areata (dated by TCRdb to the late 2010s). The sample's time point label is to be understood as: baseline before oral tofacitinib. Libraries were constructed by the immunoSEQ multiplex PCR assay. RNA was extracted from all samples and reverse transcribed into cDNA as template for TCR sequencing. Here the immuneACCESS table is served through TCRdb, limited to in-frame sequences with V and J called. Missing clones are a known gap in these copies; in checked studies unresolved V genes cover under half, and the rest lacks a known reason. Within this sample are fewer than 250,000 clones, with 50% to 70% of them counted one time only. The top ten hold 0.45% of the sample. This material consisted of CD4+ T cells sorted from blood, taken at week 0. The receptors come from a human donor with alopecia areata.

This clone was found a few times. CDR3 in amino acids: CASSLVLYNIQYF. CDR3 DNA: TGTGCCAGCAGCTTAGTCCTCTACAACATTCAGTACTTC. The rearrangement links TRBV7-2 to TRBJ2-4; D ambiguous. The germline V and J ends were trimmed by 1 base and 7 bases, with 8 bases remaining between them. Germline CDR1 SGHTA, CDR2 FQGNSA. The CDR3 loop spans 13 amino acids.

The rearrangement joins TRBV30 to TRBJ1-1; D is unresolved. Per germline, CDR1 GTSNPN and CDR2 SVGIG (reference sequence). The CDR3 spans 13 residues. Trimming cost V 2 bases and J 0 bases, with 7 bases left between them. Written as DNA, the CDR3 is TGTGCCTGGAGTCGGTCCATGAACACTGAAGCTTTCTTT. Translation: CAWSRSMNTEAFF.

This clone was observed a single time. The chain joins TRBV11-2 to TRBJ2-7; no clear D. From germline, CDR1 is SGHAT and CDR2 FQNNGV. V lost 2 bases and J 2 bases, leaving 7 bases between the germline ends. The CDR3 spans 13 residues. The CDR3 coding sequence is TGTGCCAGCAGCTTAAGGGCCACCTACGAGCAGTACTTC. Translating gives CASSLRATYEQYF.

V is TRBV30 and J is TRBJ2-6; no clear D. Germline V gene sequence: CDR1 GTSNPN, CDR2 SVGIG (reference sequence). This CDR3 comprises 14 residues. The germline V and J ends were trimmed by 7 bases and 0 bases, with 10 bases remaining between them. For the CDR3, the DNA is TGTGCCTTGCTCCACGGCTCTGGGGCCAACGTCCTGACTTTC. Its translation is CALLHGSGANVLTF.

This clone was found a few times. The J gene is TRBJ1-2, the V gene TRBV30, with a possible D match to TRBD1 (5 bases). The CDR3 runs 11 residues. Germline CDR1 GTSNPN, CDR2 SVGIG (reference sequence). The CDR3 protein is CASGQLYGYTF. The CDR3, as DNA: TGTGCGTCGGGGCAGCTCTATGGCTACACCTTC. Looking up the rest from reference TRBV30 and TRBJ1-2 gives the full variable domain: SQTIHQWPATLVQPVGSPLSLECTVEGTSNPNLYWYRQAAGRGLQLLFYSVGIGQISSEVPQNLSASRPQDRQFILSSKKLLLSDSGFYLCASGQLYGYTFGSGTRLTVV.

This clone was recorded a few times. CDR3 bases: TGTGCCAGCAGCCAAGGCCGGGACTCCGAAGGGGAGTACTTC. Residues: CASSQGRDSEGEYF. The chain is built from TRBV4-2 and TRBJ2-7; tentatively, D is TRBD2 (6 bases). Germline values: CDR1 LGHNA, CDR2 YNFKEQ. This CDR3 is 14 amino acids long. V was trimmed by 1 base and J by 11 bases, leaving 18 bases between them.

This chain connects TRBV27 to TRBJ1-1; TRBD1 agrees at 7 bases. Germline lookup yields CDR1 MNHEY and CDR2 SMNVEV (reference sequence). With 8 bases clipped from V and 2 bases from J, the junction kept 2 bases outside the gene matches. CDR3 length: 12 residues. The CDR3 bases are TGTGCCAGCCGGGACAGCAACACTGAAGCTTTCTTT. Amino acid sequence: CASRDSNTEAFF.

This clone was recorded only once. V gene TRBV9 combines with J gene TRBJ2-7; TRBD1 agrees at 9 bases. CDR3 length equals 14 residues. CDR1 is SGDLS and CDR2 is YYNGEE in the germline V gene. With V trimmed by 4 bases and J by 3 bases, 5 bases remained unmatched. CDR3 region: CASSNRQGGYEQYF. In DNA form, the CDR3 reads TGTGCCAGCAGCAACCGACAGGGGGGCTACGAGCAGTACTTC.

In DNA form, the CDR3 reads TGTGCCTGGACCGGGACTAGCGGCAGCACAGATACGCAGTATTTT. This translates into CAWTGTSGSTDTQYF. The chain recombines TRBV30 with TRBJ2-3; 11 positions match TRBD2. Germline V gives CDR1 GTSNPN, CDR2 SVGIG (reference sequence). V was clipped by 4 bases and J by 0 bases; unmatched bases: 3. The CDR3 length is 15 residues.

This chain connects TRBV5-1 to TRBJ2-4; D unclear. Germline lookup yields CDR1 SGHRS and CDR2 YFSETQ. V dropped 0 bases and J dropped 3 bases, with 7 bases sitting between them. The CDR3 is made up of 14 amino acids. DNA for the CDR3: TGCGCCAGCAGCTTGGGGGGAAACAAAAACATTCAGTACTTC. The encoded protein is CASSLGGNKNIQYF.

This clone was seen a few times. V is TRBV11-3 and J is TRBJ2-2, with D perhaps assigned TRBD1 or TRBD2 (5 bases each). Trimming shortened V by 4 bases and J by 2 bases, and 11 bases separated the two germline ends. This CDR3 region has 15 residues. Germline CDR1 reads SGHNT; CDR2 reads YENEEA. The CDR3 region is CASSSRGSNTGELFF. Here the CDR3 DNA reads TGTGCCAGCAGCTCCCGGGGCTCTAACACCGGGGAGCTGTTTTTT.

V usage is TRBV30 and J usage is TRBJ2-5, with no clear D. With 0 bases removed from V and 9 bases from J, the gap between germline ends came to 5 bases. There are 10 residues in the CDR3. CDR1 GTSNPN and CDR2 SVGIG come from the germline V gene (reference sequence). The CDR3 nucleotides read TGTGCCTGGAGTGTTCCCCCCCAGTACTTC. Translation: CAWSVPPQYF.

The chain joins TRBV30 to TRBJ2-1, with a possible D match to TRBD2 (6 bases). The V end lost 5 bases, the J end lost 8 bases, and 16 bases lay between the germline ends. Germline V lookup: CDR1 GTSNPN, CDR2 SVGIG (reference sequence). The CDR3 is made up of 13 amino acids. The CDR3: CAWGGTMVHEQFF. The CDR3 DNA reads TGTGCCTGGGGGGGGACGATGGTCCATGAGCAGTTCTTC.

J is TRBJ1-2 and V is TRBV7-6; 7 bases match TRBD1. CDR3 length: 13 residues. V shed 5 bases, J shed 7 bases, and the junction held 7 bases outside the gene matches. Germline assignment: CDR1 SGHVS and CDR2 FNYEAQ. The CDR3 nucleotides are TGTGCCAGCAGCCTGGACAGGATAGGTGGCTACACCTTC. Its protein product is CASSLDRIGGYTF.

CDR3 nucleotides: TGTGCCAGCAGCTTGAAGGAGGTCCGGGGCGACGAGCAGTACTTC. It encodes CASSLKEVRGDEQYF. The V call is TRBV5-4, the J call TRBJ2-7; D may match TRBD1 or TRBD2 (5 bases each). This CDR3 is 15 amino acids long. With 1 base removed from V and 5 bases from J, the gap between germline ends came to 16 bases. Germline lookup yields CDR1 SGHNT and CDR2 YYREEE (reference sequence).